The text below deals with one TCR beta chain. What it binds is unknown. One entry per CDR3 protein results from TCRdb running MiXCR on the reads. The sample carries 230,000 or so distinct CDR3 sequences, roughly 34% recorded once. Trimming removed 5 bases at V and 2 bases at J, with 22 bases between. The CDR3 length is 17 residues. The V gene's germline CDR1 is DFQATT and CDR2 SNEGSKA (reference sequence). These data are taken from a study of T cell repertoires in cytomegalovirus infection. Background on the study: HLA-B-restricted CMV epitopes that are well studied were used alongside recently identified HLA-C-restricted ones. In public TCR beta signatures, there were indications of both CMV infection and matching HLA type. Study findings and constraints: In two of eight donors, the top clonotype was HLA-C-restricted CMV-specific. Identification of carriers of CMV plus the relevant HLA was achieved through cumulative public TCR beta family frequency.

V gene TRBV20-1 combines with J gene TRBJ2-1, with D possibly TRBD2 on 5 matching bases. This receptor was identified in a human donor in good health (CMV status not recorded). Some clones in this sample may be carry-over from other donors' samples. Sequencing was performed on CD8+ T cells from cultured PBMCs, taken from culture after CMV antigen stimulation. CDR3 DNA sequence: TGCAGTGCTCGGAGAGGAGCTAGCCCCGGGGCCTACAATGAGCAGTTCTTC. It specifies CSARRGASPGAYNEQFF.